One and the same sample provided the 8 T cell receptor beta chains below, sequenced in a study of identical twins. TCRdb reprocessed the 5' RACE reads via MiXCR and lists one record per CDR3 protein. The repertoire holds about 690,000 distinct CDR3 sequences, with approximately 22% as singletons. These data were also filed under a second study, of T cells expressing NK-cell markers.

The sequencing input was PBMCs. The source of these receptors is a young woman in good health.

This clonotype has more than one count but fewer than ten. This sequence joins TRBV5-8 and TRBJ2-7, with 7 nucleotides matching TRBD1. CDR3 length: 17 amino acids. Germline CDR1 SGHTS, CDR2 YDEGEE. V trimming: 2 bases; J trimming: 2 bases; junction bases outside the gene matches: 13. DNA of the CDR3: TGTGCCAGCAGCTTTCGGGCAAAAGCCCAGGGGGCCTACGAGCAGTACTTC. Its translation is CASSFRAKAQGAYEQYF.

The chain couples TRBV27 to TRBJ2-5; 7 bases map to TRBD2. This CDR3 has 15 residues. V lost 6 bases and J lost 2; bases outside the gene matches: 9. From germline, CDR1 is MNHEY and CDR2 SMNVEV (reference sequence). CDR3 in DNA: TGTGCCAGCAGAATTACGGGACTACGACAAGAGACCCAGTACTTC. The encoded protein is CASRITGLRQETQYF.

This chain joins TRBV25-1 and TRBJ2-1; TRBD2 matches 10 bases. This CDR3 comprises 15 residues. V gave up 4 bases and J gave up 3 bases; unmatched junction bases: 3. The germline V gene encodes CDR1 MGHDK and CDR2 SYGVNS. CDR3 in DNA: TGTGCCAGCAGTGCCCTAGCGGGAGTCTACAATGAGCAGTTCTTC. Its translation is CASSALAGVYNEQFF.

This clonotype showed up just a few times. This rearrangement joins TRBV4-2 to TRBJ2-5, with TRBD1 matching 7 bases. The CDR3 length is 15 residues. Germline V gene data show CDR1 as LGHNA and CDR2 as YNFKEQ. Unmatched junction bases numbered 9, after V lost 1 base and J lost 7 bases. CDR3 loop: CASSQAPQGVRTQYF. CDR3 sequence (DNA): TGTGCCAGCAGCCAAGCGCCCCAGGGGGTTAGGACCCAGTACTTC.

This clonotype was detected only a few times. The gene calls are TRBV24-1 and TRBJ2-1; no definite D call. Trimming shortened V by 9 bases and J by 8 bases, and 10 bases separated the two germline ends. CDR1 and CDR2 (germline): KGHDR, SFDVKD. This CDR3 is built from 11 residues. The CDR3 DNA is TGTGCCACCGCCGTCGAGGATGAGCAGTTCTTC. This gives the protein CATAVEDEQFF.

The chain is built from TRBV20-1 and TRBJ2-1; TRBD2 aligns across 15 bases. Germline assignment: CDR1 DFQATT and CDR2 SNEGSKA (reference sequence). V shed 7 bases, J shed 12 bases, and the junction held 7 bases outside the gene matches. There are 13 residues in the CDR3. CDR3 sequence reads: CSGGTSGGYGQFF. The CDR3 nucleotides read TGCAGTGGAGGGACTAGCGGGGGGTATGGGCAGTTCTTC.

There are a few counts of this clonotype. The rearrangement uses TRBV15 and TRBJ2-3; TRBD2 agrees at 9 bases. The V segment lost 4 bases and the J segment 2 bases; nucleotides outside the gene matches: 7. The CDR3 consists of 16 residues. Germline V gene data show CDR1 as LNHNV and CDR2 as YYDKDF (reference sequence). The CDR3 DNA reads TGTGCCACCAGCACTTACCTAGCGGGGTCCACAGATACGCAGTATTTT. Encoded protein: CATSTYLAGSTDTQYF.

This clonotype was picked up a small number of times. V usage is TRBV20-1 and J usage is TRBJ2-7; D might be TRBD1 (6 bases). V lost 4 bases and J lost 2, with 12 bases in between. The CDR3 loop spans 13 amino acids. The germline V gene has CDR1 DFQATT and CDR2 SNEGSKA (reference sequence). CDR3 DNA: TGCAGTGCTAAACCGGGACATACCTACGAGCAGTACTTC. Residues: CSAKPGHTYEQYF.